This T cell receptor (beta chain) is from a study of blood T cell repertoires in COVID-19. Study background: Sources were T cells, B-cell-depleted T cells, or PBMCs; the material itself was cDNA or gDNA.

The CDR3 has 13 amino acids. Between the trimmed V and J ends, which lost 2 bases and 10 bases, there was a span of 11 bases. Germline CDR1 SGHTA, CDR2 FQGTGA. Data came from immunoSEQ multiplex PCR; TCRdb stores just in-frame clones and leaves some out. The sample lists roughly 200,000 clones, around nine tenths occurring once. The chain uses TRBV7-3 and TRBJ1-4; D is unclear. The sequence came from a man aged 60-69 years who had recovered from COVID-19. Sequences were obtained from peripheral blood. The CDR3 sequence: CASSLRKGGKLFF. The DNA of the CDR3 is TGTGCCAGCAGCTTACGAAAAGGAGGAAAACTGTTTTTT. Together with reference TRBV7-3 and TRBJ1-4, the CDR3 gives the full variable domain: GAGVSQTPSNKVTEKGKYVELRCDPISGHTALYWYRQSLGQGPEFLIYFQGTGAADDSGLPNDRFFAVRPEGSVSTLKIQRTERGDSAVYLCASSLRKGGKLFFGSGTQLSVL.